Presented here are 28 T cell receptor beta chains from one specimen sequenced in a study of metastatic and nonmetastatic thyroid tumors. None of the patients had undergone any treatment ahead of thyroid surgery. From the PCR reads, TCRdb re-called clones with MiXCR. The sample yields 91,000 or so clones, more than 9.5% seen once. Sequencing was carried out using blood. The receptor source for this set is a female donor with papillary thyroid cancer or a benign thyroid nodule (not recorded which). Some clones in this sample may be carry-over from other donors' samples.

This clone was recorded at least ten times. The CDR3 DNA follows: TGCAGCGATACGACAGGGGATGGAATAGCAGGGCATAGCAATCAGCCCCAGCATTTT. Translated: CSDTTGDGIAGHSNQPQHF. The chain employs TRBV29-1 and TRBJ1-5, with 8 bases that match TRBD1. The germline gives CDR1 SQVTM, CDR2 ANQGSEA. Trimming removed 7 bases from V and 0 bases from J; junction bases left unmatched: 20. The CDR3 runs to 19 residues.

This clone was counted ten times or more. The rearrangement links TRBV6-1 to TRBJ2-2; 11 bases line up with TRBD2. V dropped 3 bases and J dropped 3; count of bases not matched to a gene: 3. The CDR3 loop spans 16 amino acids. The germline V gene has CDR1 MNHNS and CDR2 SASEGT. CDR3 loop: CASSETSGTYTGELFF. DNA for the CDR3: TGTGCCAGCAGTGAGACTAGCGGGACCTACACCGGGGAGCTGTTTTTT.

The V call is TRBV6-1, the J call TRBJ2-7; D may be TRBD1 or TRBD2 (6 bases each). V was cut by 5 bases and J by 1 base, with 15 bases left in between. The CDR3 sequence is 15 residues long. Per germline, CDR1 MNHNS and CDR2 SASEGT. Here the CDR3 reads CASSSLQGGSYEQYF. CDR3 nucleotide sequence: TGTGCCAGCAGTTCCCTACAGGGAGGTTCCTACGAGCAGTACTTC.

The table lists this clone with many counts. The chain is built from TRBV6-1 and TRBJ2-5; D call uncertain. CDR1 MNHNS and CDR2 SASEGT come from the germline V gene. The CDR3 totals 12 residues. V was pared by 8 bases and J by 5 bases, with 12 bases between. The CDR3 loop reads CASGLSWETQYF. Here the CDR3 DNA reads TGTGCCAGCGGGCTTAGTTGGGAGACCCAGTACTTC.

This clone has at least ten counts. The chain links TRBV5-1 to TRBJ1-1; TRBD1 is a possible D gene (6 bases). The V end was cut by 1 base, the J end by 1 base, with 14 bases between. Germline loops: CDR1 SGHRS, CDR2 YFSETQ. The CDR3 contains 16 residues. DNA of the CDR3: TGCGCCAGCAGCTTGACGGCAGGGGCTAAGAACACTGAAGCTTTCTTT. Residues: CASSLTAGAKNTEAFF.

This clone has at least ten counts. This chain connects TRBV2 to TRBJ2-1, with D possibly being TRBD2 (7 bases). V lost 1 base and J 4 bases, leaving 11 bases between the germline ends. Germline CDR1 SNHLY, CDR2 FYNNEI. This CDR3 has 15 residues. CDR3 amino acids: CASSEGGGPYNEQFF. The CDR3 DNA reads as TGTGCCAGCAGTGAAGGGGGGGGCCCTTACAATGAGCAGTTCTTC.

This clone occurred many times. Written as DNA, the CDR3 is TGTGCCAGCAGCCTCACCGGGACAGGGGTCGGATCACCCCTCCACTTT. Amino acid sequence: CASSLTGTGVGSPLHF. The chain employs TRBV7-2 and TRBJ1-6, with 10 bases identical to TRBD1. CDR1 SGHTA and CDR2 FQGNSA come from the germline V gene. J was trimmed by 10 bases and V by 5 bases; bases with no gene match: 11. The CDR3 is 16 residues long.

This clone was recorded many times. The CDR3 DNA reads as TGTGCCAGCTCACCACGGGCCAGTTCCTACGAGCAGTACTTC. It translates to CASSPRASSYEQYF. The chain joins TRBV18 to TRBJ2-7; D gene uncertain. Deletions cut 1 base from V and 1 base from J, with 8 bases between. The CDR3 covers 14 residues. CDR1 is KGHSH, CDR2 LQKENI, per germline.

This clone was observed many times. V and J are TRBV6-5 and TRBJ2-7; 8 bases are shared with TRBD1. Germline V lookup: CDR1 MNHEY, CDR2 SVGAGI. V shed 0 bases, J shed 6 bases, and the junction held 10 bases outside the gene matches. The CDR3 is 16 amino acids. The CDR3 sequence is CASSYSKSGTGGEQYF. CDR3 coding DNA: TGTGCCAGCAGTTACTCTAAGTCTGGTACAGGGGGCGAGCAGTACTTC.

This clone came up many times. The rearrangement links TRBV2 to TRBJ1-3; 8 bases line up with TRBD1. The germline gives CDR1 SNHLY, CDR2 FYNNEI. The CDR3 totals 14 residues. J lost 0 bases, V lost 8 bases, and 3 bases had no gene match. The CDR3 nucleotides read TGTGCCAGCGTAGGGACAGGCTCTGGAAACACCATATATTTT. It yields the protein CASVGTGSGNTIYF.

This clone was seen many times. The chain recombines TRBV3-1 with TRBJ2-2; 8 bases fit TRBD1. Germline CDR1 LGHDT, CDR2 YNNKEL (reference sequence). The CDR3 runs 16 residues. J was trimmed by 6 bases and V by 4 bases; bases with no gene match: 10. CDR3 coding DNA: TGTGCCAGCAGCCCAACGCAGGGGGCAGGTTCCGGGGAGCTGTTTTTT. It encodes CASSPTQGAGSGELFF.

The V and J genes are TRBV28 and TRBJ2-3; 8 nucleotides agree with TRBD2. The V gene end was trimmed by 4 bases and the J gene end by 1 base; junction bases not matched to a gene: 7. The CDR3 contains 16 residues. Germline V CDR1 and CDR2: MDHEN, SYDVKM. Here the CDR3 DNA reads TGTGCCAGCAGTTCTGCGGGACTAGACGGCACAGATACGCAGTATTTT. Amino acids: CASSSAGLDGTDTQYF.

The table lists this clone with many counts. The chain uses TRBV5-5 and TRBJ2-7; 11 bases match TRBD1. Trimming took 4 bases from V and 3 from J; bases not matched to a gene: 3. The CDR3 totals 14 residues. The germline V gene has CDR1 SGHKS and CDR2 YYEKEE (reference sequence). DNA of the CDR3: TGTGCCAGCAGCCACGGGACAGGGGGCTACGAGCAGTACTTC. Its translation: CASSHGTGGYEQYF.

There are many counts of this clone. The rearrangement links TRBV16 to TRBJ2-1; D gene unclear. CDR1 and CDR2 (germline): KGHSY, FQNENV. Trimming left V 0 bases short and J 2 bases short, with 11 bases between. The CDR3 extends over 16 amino acids. CDR3 loop: CASSQSGVIPYNEQFF. CDR3 bases: TGTGCCAGCAGCCAATCTGGCGTTATACCCTACAATGAGCAGTTCTTC. The entire variable domain, with the rest obtained from reference TRBV16 and TRBJ2-1, is as follows: GEEVAQTPKHLVRGEGQKAKLYCAPIKGHSYVFWYQQVLKNEFKFLISFQNENVFDETGMPKERFSAKCLPNSPCSLEIQATKLEDSAVYFCASSQSGVIPYNEQFFGPGTRLTVL.

This clone was recorded at least ten times. Other DNA sequences in this specimen translate into the identical CDR3. CDR3 amino acids: CASSPGAVTDTQYF. The CDR3 DNA reads as TGTGCCAGCAGCCCAGGGGCTGTCACAGATACGCAGTATTTT. This chain joins TRBV11-2 and TRBJ2-3, with TRBD1 as a possible D gene (6 bases). The V and J ends lost 5 bases and 2 bases respectively, with 11 bases between them. The CDR3 length is 14 residues. Per the germline V gene, CDR1 is SGHAT and CDR2 is FQNNGV.

This clone was detected many times. The chain joins TRBV20-1 to TRBJ2-5; D remains unclear. Germline V gene sequence: CDR1 DFQATT, CDR2 SNEGSKA (reference sequence). The CDR3 consists of 11 residues. CDR3 DNA: TGCAGCGGCGGTTTTCCGGAGACCCAGTACTTC. Its translation is CSGGFPETQYF.

This clone was picked up many times. This chain joins TRBV2 and TRBJ2-7, with TRBD2 matching 7 bases. Germline CDR1 reads SNHLY; CDR2 reads FYNNEI. CDR3 length: 13 amino acids. Unmatched junction bases numbered 6, after V lost 5 bases and J lost 5 bases. The CDR3 bases are TGTGCCAGCAGTTGGGGGAGGGCCCACGAGCAGTACTTC. This gives the protein CASSWGRAHEQYF.

This clone was observed at least ten times. The genes are TRBV18 and TRBJ2-6; D gene uncertain. The length of the CDR3 is 15 residues. The V end was cut by 2 bases, the J end by 0 bases, with 5 bases between. Germline-derived CDR1 and CDR2 are KGHSH and LQKENI. CDR3 sequence reads: CASSPFVSGANVLTF. CDR3 nucleotide sequence: TGTGCCAGCTCACCATTCGTCTCTGGGGCCAACGTCCTGACTTTC. The entire variable domain, with the rest obtained from reference TRBV18 and TRBJ2-6, is as follows: NAGVMQNPRHLVRRRGQEARLRCSPMKGHSHVYWYRQLPEEGLKFMVYLQKENIIDESGMPKERFSAEFPKEGPSILRIQQVVRGDSAAYFCASSPFVSGANVLTFGAGSRLTVL.

There are many counts of this clone. The chain combines TRBV7-2 with TRBJ1-1; 9 nucleotides agree with TRBD1. The CDR3 totals 13 residues. V dropped 4 bases and J dropped 9; count of bases not matched to a gene: 6. CDR1 is SGHTA and CDR2 is FQGNSA in the germline V gene. In DNA form, the CDR3 reads TGTGCCAGCAGCTCATATGGGACAGGGAAAGCTTTCTTT. Translated: CASSSYGTGKAFF.

This clone showed up many times. This rearrangement joins TRBV6-1 to TRBJ1-5, with D unclear. The CDR3 covers 15 residues. Germline CDR1 and CDR2: MNHNS and SASEGT. Trimming pared 5 bases from V and 0 bases from J, leaving 11 bases between. CDR3 bases: TGTGCCAGCAGTCCGACGTTGTATAGCAATCAGCCCCAGCATTTT. Encoded protein: CASSPTLYSNQPQHF.

In its sample, this clone was seen many times. This CDR3 is also generated by other DNA sequences in the sample. This chain connects TRBV9 to TRBJ1-3; D unclear. CDR1 is SGDLS and CDR2 is YYNGEE in the germline V gene. V was trimmed by 3 bases and J by 4 bases, leaving 5 bases between them. The length of the CDR3 is 12 residues. CDR3 loop: CASSDEGNTIYF. The CDR3 nucleotides read TGTGCCAGCAGCGATGAGGGAAACACCATATATTTT. The full variable domain, with the rest looked up from reference TRBV9 and TRBJ1-3, is DSGVTQTPKHLITATGQRVTLRCSPRSGDLSVYWYQQSLDQGLQFLIQYYNGEERAKGNILERFSAQQFPDLHSELNLSSLELGDSALYFCASSDEGNTIYFGEGSWLTVV.

This clone was seen ten or more times. This chain links TRBV9 with TRBJ2-7; 14 bases are a match to TRBD2. After removal of 4 bases from V and 7 bases from J, the junction contained 4 bases not matched to a gene. CDR3 length equals 14 residues. The germline gives CDR1 SGDLS, CDR2 YYNGEE. Here the CDR3 reads CASSLTSGRGEQYF. As DNA, the CDR3 is TGTGCCAGCAGCCTGACTAGCGGGAGGGGGGAGCAGTACTTC.

CDR3 nucleotides: TGCGCCAGCAGCTTGGTGGCAGGACAACACTACGAGCAGTACTTC. Translated, it gives CASSLVAGQHYEQYF. The chain links TRBV5-1 to TRBJ2-7, with D perhaps TRBD1 (5 bases). Germline CDR1 is SGHRS and CDR2 is YFSETQ. This CDR3 is 15 amino acids long. The V and J ends lost 0 bases and 3 bases respectively, with 13 bases between them.

This clone has at least ten counts. CDR3 sequence reads: CASLAKNIQYF. CDR3 in DNA: TGTGCCAGCCTAGCCAAAAACATTCAGTACTTC. The chain carries TRBV28 and TRBJ2-4; D is unresolved. The CDR3 has 11 amino acids. Germline CDR1 is MDHEN and CDR2 is SYDVKM. V was cut by 8 bases and J by 0 bases, with 2 bases left in between. The full variable domain, in which reference TRBV28 and TRBJ2-4 provide the parts outside the CDR3, is DVKVTQSSRYLVKRTGEKVFLECVQDMDHENMFWYRQDPGLGLRLIYFSYDVKMKEKGDIPEGYSVSREKKERFSLILESASTNQTSMYLCASLAKNIQYFGAGTRLSVL.

This clone was picked up many times. The chain is built from TRBV28 and TRBJ2-2, with D uncertain. Germline V gene lookup returns CDR1 MDHEN and CDR2 SYDVKM. V lost 3 bases, J lost 8 bases, and 10 bases lay in between. The CDR3 runs 13 residues. This CDR3 reads CASSFGLAGELFF. The CDR3 DNA follows: TGTGCCAGCAGTTTCGGTCTGGCGGGGGAGCTGTTTTTT.

This clone was seen repeatedly, ten times or more. The chain carries TRBV5-1 and TRBJ2-7, with a weak D call TRBD2 (5 bases). The V gene lost 6 bases and the J gene lost 6 bases, with 16 bases spanning the gap. CDR3 length: 13 residues. CDR1 is SGHRS, CDR2 YFSETQ, per germline. This CDR3 is CASNPVGVGEQYF. CDR3 DNA: TGCGCCAGCAACCCAGTCGGGGTGGGCGAGCAGTACTTC. The full variable domain, completed using reference TRBV5-1 and TRBJ2-7, is KAGVTQTPRYLIKTRGQQVTLSCSPISGHRSVSWYQQTPGQGLQFLFEYFSETQRNKGNFPGRFSGRQFSNSRSEMNVSTLELGDSALYLCASNPVGVGEQYFGPGTRLTVT.

This clone was seen ten or more times. V and J are TRBV7-2 and TRBJ2-1; D might be TRBD2 (7 bases). V was clipped by 5 bases and J by 8 bases, with 13 bases between them. Germline CDR1 SGHTA, CDR2 FQGNSA. This CDR3 comprises 13 residues. CDR3: CASSIGGGYEQFF. CDR3 DNA: TGTGCCAGCAGCATTGGGGGGGGCTATGAGCAGTTCTTC.

This clone has ten or more counts. V and J are TRBV19 and TRBJ2-3; 8 bases align to TRBD2. Germline V lookup: CDR1 LNHDA, CDR2 SQIVND (reference sequence). V dropped 3 bases and J dropped 2; count of bases not matched to a gene: 10. This CDR3 has 17 amino acids. CDR3 sequence: CASSIRGLAGYTDTQYF. DNA for the CDR3: TGTGCCAGTAGTATCCGCGGACTAGCCGGTTACACAGATACGCAGTATTTT.